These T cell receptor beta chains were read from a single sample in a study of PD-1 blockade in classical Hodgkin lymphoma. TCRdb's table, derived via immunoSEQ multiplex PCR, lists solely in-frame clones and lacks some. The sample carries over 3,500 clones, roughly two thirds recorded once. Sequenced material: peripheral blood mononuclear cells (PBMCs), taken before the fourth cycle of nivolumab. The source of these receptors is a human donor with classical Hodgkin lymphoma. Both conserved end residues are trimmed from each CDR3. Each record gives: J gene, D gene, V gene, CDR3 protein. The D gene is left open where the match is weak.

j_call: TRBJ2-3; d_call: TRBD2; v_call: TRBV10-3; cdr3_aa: AIREAGGDTDTQY
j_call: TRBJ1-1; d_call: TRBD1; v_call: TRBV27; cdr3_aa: ASSYLPGQGMRGTEAF
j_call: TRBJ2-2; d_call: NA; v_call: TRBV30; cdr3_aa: AWSVLWTVNTGELF
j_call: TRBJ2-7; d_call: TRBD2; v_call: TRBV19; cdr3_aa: ASTTGGGGGEQY
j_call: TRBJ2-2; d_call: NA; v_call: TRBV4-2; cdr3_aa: ASSPQRQRSNTGELF
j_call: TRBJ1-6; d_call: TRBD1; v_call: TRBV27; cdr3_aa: ASSLLQGAEYNSPLH
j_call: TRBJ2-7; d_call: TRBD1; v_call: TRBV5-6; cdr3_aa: ASSQELTGGPYEQY
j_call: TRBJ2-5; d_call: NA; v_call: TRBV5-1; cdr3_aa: ASSSQETQY
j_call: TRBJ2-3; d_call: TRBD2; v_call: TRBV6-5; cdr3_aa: ASSYSGTRHTDTQY
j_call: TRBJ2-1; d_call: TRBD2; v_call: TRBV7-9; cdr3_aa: ASSPVPGLAESSYNEQF
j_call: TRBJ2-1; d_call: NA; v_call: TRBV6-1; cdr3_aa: ASRDEGRWEQF